This passage covers 2 T cell receptor beta chains from one sample sequenced in a study of T cells after yellow fever vaccination. MiXCR, applied by TCRdb to the 5' RACE reads, yields one record per CDR3 protein. The data contain some 340,000 distinct CDR3 sequences, about 10% of them seen just once; the ten biggest clones take up 3.3%. The specimen was CD4+ T cells sorted from PBMCs, collected 45 days after the yellow fever booster vaccination. Source of these receptors: a man in his late teens or twenties who received the YFV17D yellow fever vaccine.

Only a few counts were recorded for this clonotype. V is TRBV7-2 and J is TRBJ2-3; D may be TRBD2 (5 bases). The CDR3 runs 16 residues. Germline lookup yields CDR1 SGHTA and CDR2 FQGNSA. Trimming took 2 bases from V and 6 from J, leaving 18 bases between them. The CDR3 sequence is CASSLLAPLGWDTQYF. In DNA, the CDR3 is TGTGCCAGCAGCTTATTAGCGCCCCTTGGTTGGGATACGCAGTATTTT.

This rearrangement joins TRBV5-1 to TRBJ2-7, with a tentative D call TRBD1 (7 bases). The V end lost 0 bases, the J end lost 13 bases, and 14 bases lay between the germline ends. This CDR3 comprises 12 residues. Germline CDR1 is SGHRS and CDR2 is YFSETQ. CDR3 in DNA: TGCGCCAGCAGCTTGGAGGGCGGGACAGCTTACTTC. It encodes CASSLEGGTAYF.